Listed here is a single T cell receptor (beta chain). Its antigen is not yet known. Base-call qualities are not available, and no considerably larger clone is one nucleotide away. This entry belongs to a study of blood T cell repertoires in COVID-19 (dated by TCRdb to the early 2020s). A note on the overall study: The collaborator samples originated in the United States, Italy and Spain and spanned the acute and convalescent phases of COVID-19. Samples were obtained from the ongoing ImmuneRACE study (first 160 participants) and from over 1,000 subjects provided by 6 global collaborators. The repertoires were made available in a free public database intended to serve as a resource for research on the immune response to SARS-CoV-2. The material from the prospective study consisted of cDNA or gDNA derived from T cells, B-cell-depleted T cells, or PBMCs. Nearly every sample came with metadata listing a de-identified subject ID, COVID-19 status, age in years and sex. The dataset comprised deeply sampled blood TCRbeta repertoires from subjects exposed to, actively infected with, or recovered from COVID-19. Where HLA class I and class II types were available, the types were taken from metadata supplied by the sample provider, not from assay-based typing. Summary of the overall study and its limitations: The amount of clinical and demographic metadata varied by source and participant and was provided uncurated.

Another Seattle source contributed samples from volunteer blood donors who had recovered from COVID-19. The collaborating institutions used their own protocols to collect whole blood in K2EDTA tubes. For TCRbeta analysis, collaborators shipped samples in one of three forms: frozen whole blood, isolated PBMCs, or DNA extracted from either of those sample types. TCRbeta CDR3 regions were amplified from genomic DNA using the immunoSEQ Assay, a bias-controlled multiplex PCR. The published analysis was carried out like this. Nucleated cell counts per sample were estimated from amplification of reference gene primers within the assay. Sequence reads were collapsed and filtered to measure the absolute abundance of every unique TCRbeta CDR3 rearrangement. For each sample, productive Simpson clonality was calculated as the square root of Simpson's diversity index across productive rearrangements. TCRdb's version of the immuneACCESS table is confined to in-frame rearrangements and falls short of the full clone set. An unresolved V gene accounts for under half of the shortfall where checked; the remainder is of unknown origin. The DNA was the basis for D and trimming; V, J and clone size are from that table. The sample table lists roughly 280,000 clones, around four fifths of them with a count of one. Of the sample, 3.5% to 5.5% is held by the ten largest clones.

Specimen: peripheral blood. The sequence was collected from a man aged 60 to 75 who had recovered from COVID-19.

The sequenced DNA is TGTGCCAGCAGGCCTAGCGGAAACAATGAGCAGTTCTTC. This sequence encodes CASRPSGNNEQFF. The rearranged chain carries TRBV2 and TRBJ2-1; 7 nucleotides in the junction match TRBD2. The CDR3 numbers 13 residues from cysteine through phenylalanine. The DNA shown is the 39-base CDR3, in frame from base 1. V is pruned by 6 bases and J by 5 bases, leaving 4 bases of the junction without a gene match. Via the germline V gene, CDR1 is SNHLY and CDR2 FYNNEI.